The rows below give T cell receptor beta chains drawn from one sample of a study of blood T cell repertoires in COVID-19. This table comes from immunoSEQ multiplex PCR, and its TCRdb copy is limited to in-frame clones, with some not included. The sample has roughly 150,000 clones; around nine tenths are singletons. The source material was peripheral blood. These receptor sequences come from a woman aged 70 to 79 with COVID-19, enrolled during active disease. CDR3s include the opening cysteine and the closing phenylalanine or tryptophan. D genes are given only for firm matches. Some rows mark clone size as missing; the rest say once, few, many or name a class of expanded clone.

D	V	J	size	length	DNA	CDR3
TRBD1	TRBV9	TRBJ1-1	once	15	TGTGCCAGCAGCGAACCCCACAGGGGCGACACTGAAGCTTTCTTT	CASSEPHRGDTEAFF
.	TRBV29-1	TRBJ1-5	.	13	TGCAGCGTTGGGGGGCAGGGGAATCAGCCCCAGCATTTT	CSVGGQGNQPQHF
TRBD1	TRBV10-3	TRBJ2-1	.	14	TGTGCCATCAGTAAGGACAGGGCCTACAATGAGCAGTTCTTC	CAISKDRAYNEQFF
.	TRBV2	TRBJ1-5	.	14	TGTGCCAGCAGTGGGGCGGGGCGCAATCAGCCCCAGCATTTT	CASSGAGRNQPQHF
.	TRBV5-1	TRBJ1-3	.	16	TGCGCCAGCAGCCCACTACGACCCGGGGGAGGGAACACCATATATTTT	CASSPLRPGGGNTIYF
.	TRBV7-2	TRBJ1-1	.	13	TGTGCCAGCAGCTTACAAGGGGCGGCTGAAGCTTTCTTT	CASSLQGAAEAFF
.	TRBV10-3	TRBJ1-3	.	14	TGTGCCATCAGCGTTGACAACTCTGGAAACACCATATATTTT	CAISVDNSGNTIYF
.	TRBV6-2/TRBV6-3	TRBJ2-3	.	14	TGTGCCAGCAGTTCCTCGGGACTTCCAGATACGCAGTATTTT	CASSSSGLPDTQYF
TRBD2	TRBV5-1	TRBJ2-5	.	17	TGCGCCCGCAGCTGGGGACTAGCGGGGGGGAGTGAGGAGACCCAGTACTTC	CARSWGLAGGSEETQYF
TRBD1	TRBV5-6	TRBJ2-1	.	15	TGTGCCAGCAGTCACGACAGGGGGGCTTACAATGAGCAGTTCTTC	CASSHDRGAYNEQFF
.	TRBV28	TRBJ2-7	.	13	TGTGCCAGTAGGGACAACGGGGCCCACGAGCAGTACTTC	CASRDNGAHEQYF
.	TRBV3-1/TRBV3-2	TRBJ1-2	.	15	TGTGCCAGCAGCCAGGCACAGTTCTTTAACTATGGCTACACCTTC	CASSQAQFFNYGYTF
.	TRBV5-1	TRBJ1-1	.	15	TGCGCCAGCAGCTTGTCAGGGGCGTGGGACACTGAAGCTTTCTTT	CASSLSGAWDTEAFF
TRBD1	TRBV2	TRBJ2-7	.	17	TGTGCCAGCACGAAGGGCAGGGGGCAAATAATCTCCTACGAGCAGTACTTC	CASTKGRGQIISYEQYF
.	TRBV14	TRBJ2-5	.	14	TGTGCCAGCAGCCAAGATCGGTGGAGGGAGACCCAGTACTTC	CASSQDRWRETQYF
TRBD1	TRBV10-1	TRBJ1-1	.	15	TGCGCCAGCAGTCCTTCGGACAGGCTGCGCGCTGAAGCTTTCTTT	CASSPSDRLRAEAFF
TRBD1	TRBV11-2	TRBJ1-1	.	16	TGTGCCAGCAGCAAGACAGGGGGCTCTTGGAACACTGAAGCTTTCTTT	CASSKTGGSWNTEAFF
TRBD1	TRBV2	TRBJ1-4	.	14	TGTGCCAGCAGCTCCGGGACAGGGTTTGAAAAACTGTTTTTT	CASSSGTGFEKLFF
TRBD2	TRBV7-9	TRBJ2-5	once	15	TGTGCCAGCAGCTTAGGAGCGGGGGGTTTGGAGACCCAGTACTTC	CASSLGAGGLETQYF
TRBD2	TRBV30	TRBJ2-2	.	17	TGTGCCTGGAATTCTGGGACTAGCGGGGTTGGCACCGGGGAGCTGTTTTTT	CAWNSGTSGVGTGELFF
TRBD1	TRBV18	TRBJ1-3	.	17	TGTGCCAGCTCACCACCGGGACAGATTTATTCTGGAAACACCATATATTTT	CASSPPGQIYSGNTIYF
.	TRBV30	TRBJ1-2	.	15	TGTGCCTCCCCGGGGTTTGGAGCAGTTAACTATGGCTACACCTTC	CASPGFGAVNYGYTF
.	TRBV6-5	TRBJ1-1	.	14	TGTGCCAGCGGAACAGGTTTAGTGAACACTGAAGCTTTCTTT	CASGTGLVNTEAFF
.	TRBV10-1	TRBJ1-4	.	16	TGCGCCAGCTCCGTAGGAAACGGGGGGCCTGAGGAAAAACTGTTTTTT	CASSVGNGGPEEKLFF
TRBD2	TRBV9	TRBJ2-5	few	18	TGTGCCAGCAGCGATGGGACTAGCGGGGGGGCCGGTGAAGAGACCCAGTACTTC	CASSDGTSGGAGEETQYF
TRBD2	TRBV11-3	TRBJ2-5	.	18	TGTGCCAGCAGCTCAGAGGGGACTAGCGGGGGGCCAAGAGAGACCCAGTACTTC	CASSSEGTSGGPRETQYF
.	TRBV28	TRBJ1-4	.	13	TGTGCCAGTTCGCAGGGGACCAATGAAAAACTGTTTTTT	CASSQGTNEKLFF
TRBD1	TRBV7-9	TRBJ1-5	.	16	TGTGCCAGCAGCTTGCACACAGGGGGCCGACAACAGCCCCAGCATTTT	CASSLHTGGRQQPQHF
.	TRBV18	TRBJ2-7	.	14	TGTGCCAGCTCACCTAATCCAGCGCCCTACGAGCAGTACTTC	CASSPNPAPYEQYF
TRBD2	TRBV9	TRBJ2-3	.	13	TGTGCCAGCGCCCCCGGGAGGGCGGATACGCAGTATTTT	CASAPGRADTQYF
TRBD2	TRBV24-1	TRBJ2-3	.	16	TGTGCCACCAGTGACCGTACTAGCGGGGGGACAGATACGCAGTATTTT	CATSDRTSGGTDTQYF
TRBD1	TRBV19	TRBJ1-4	.	14	TGTGCCAGTAGTTCGGACAGGATTAATGAAAAACTGTTTTTT	CASSSDRINEKLFF
.	TRBV6-6	TRBJ1-1	few	13	TGTGCCAGCAGTTACAGCCAGGGCACTGAAGCTTTCTTT	CASSYSQGTEAFF
.	TRBV11-3	TRBJ2-2	.	12	TGTGCCAGCAGCTATGGGCCGGGGGAGCTGTTTTTT	CASSYGPGELFF
TRBD1	TRBV27	TRBJ2-7	.	15	TGTGCCAGCAGTTTCTTCCAGGGGGCCGTCAACGAGCAGTACTTC	CASSFFQGAVNEQYF
.	TRBV2	TRBJ1-4	.	14	TGTGCCAGCAGTGAGGTCAGAACTAATGAAAAACTGTTTTTT	CASSEVRTNEKLFF
.	TRBV10-3	TRBJ2-3	.	14	TGTGCCATCAGAACTACAGGGCCCACAGATACGCAGTATTTT	CAIRTTGPTDTQYF
.	TRBV28	TRBJ2-7	.	15	TGTGCCAGCAGTTCGGTTAGGGGGTTTACCTACGAGCAGTACTTC	CASSSVRGFTYEQYF
.	TRBV7-9	TRBJ1-1	.	14	TGTGCCAGCAGCCCTGGTAGGGAGGGCACTGAAGCTTTCTTT	CASSPGREGTEAFF
.	TRBV11-1	TRBJ1-6	.	15	TGTGCCAGCAGCTTATTCTACAGGGCGAATTCACCCCTCCACTTT	CASSLFYRANSPLHF
.	TRBV6-5	TRBJ1-3	.	16	TGTGCCAGCAGTTACGGGGGCCCGTCCTCTGGAAACACCATATATTTT	CASSYGGPSSGNTIYF
.	TRBV29-1	TRBJ1-4	once	14	TGCAGCGTCTCCCCGAGAGCAACTAATGAAAAACTGTTTTTT	CSVSPRATNEKLFF
TRBD1	TRBV6-5	TRBJ1-4	.	15	TGTGCCAGCGGCTCCAGGGGGCCGGGGAATGAAAAACTGTTTTTT	CASGSRGPGNEKLFF
TRBD2	TRBV12-3/TRBV12-4	TRBJ2-7	.	13	TGTGCCAGCAGTTTACTAGCGGGGGGCGAGCAGTACTTC	CASSLLAGGEQYF
.	TRBV28	TRBJ2-2	.	13	TGTGCCAGCAGTTTATGGAGGGCGGGGGAGCTGTTTTTT	CASSLWRAGELFF